A selection of T cell receptor beta chains follows, all from one sample in a study of cytomegalovirus exposure and HLA in healthy donors. Here immunoSEQ multiplex PCR was the method, and the copy in TCRdb shows in-frame clones only, minus some. The table includes over 95,000 clones, 70% to 80% detected once. Sample: PBMCs. These receptors were collected from a human donor in good health. Both conserved end residues are part of each CDR3. Each record gives: V gene, clone size, D gene, J gene, CDR3 DNA, CDR3 protein. The D gene is left open where the match is weak. The size field is filled for only some rows; it gives once, few, many or a size class.

V gene: TRBV2
clone size: few
D gene: .
J gene: TRBJ1-2
CDR3 DNA: TGTGCCAGCAGAGCCAGGGTGGGAAGCTATGGCTACACCTTC
CDR3 protein: CASRARVGSYGYTF

V gene: TRBV11-2
clone size: few
D gene: .
J gene: TRBJ2-2
CDR3 DNA: TGTGCCAGCAGCTCGAGCATTGCCGGGGAGCTGTTTTTT
CDR3 protein: CASSSSIAGELFF

V gene: TRBV30
clone size: .
D gene: TRBD1
J gene: TRBJ1-5
CDR3 DNA: TGTGCCTGCCGAGGGACAGGGAATCAGCCCCAGCATTTT
CDR3 protein: CACRGTGNQPQHF

V gene: TRBV25-1
clone size: once
D gene: TRBD1
J gene: TRBJ2-7
CDR3 DNA: TGTGCCAGCAGAGGGACAGGGGGCTTCTACGAGCAGTACTTC
CDR3 protein: CASRGTGGFYEQYF

V gene: TRBV28
clone size: .
D gene: .
J gene: TRBJ1-5
CDR3 DNA: TGTGCCAGCACCCCCCTTTACAATCAGCCCCAGCATTTT
CDR3 protein: CASTPLYNQPQHF

V gene: TRBV5-6
clone size: once
D gene: .
J gene: TRBJ1-6
CDR3 DNA: TGTGCCAGCCAACAGGGATACTATAATTCACCCCTCCACTTT
CDR3 protein: CASQQGYYNSPLHF

V gene: TRBV9
clone size: .
D gene: .
J gene: TRBJ1-4
CDR3 DNA: TGTGCCAGCAGCAAAGAGGGAATTAATGAAAAACTGTTTTTT
CDR3 protein: CASSKEGINEKLFF

V gene: TRBV28
clone size: .
D gene: TRBD2
J gene: TRBJ2-1
CDR3 DNA: TGTGCCAGCAGTTTAGGAGCGGGAGATTACAATGAGCAGTTCTTC
CDR3 protein: CASSLGAGDYNEQFF

V gene: TRBV7-2
clone size: .
D gene: TRBD1
J gene: TRBJ2-7
CDR3 DNA: TGTGCCAGCAGCTTAGTATGGGACAGTTCCTACGAGCAGTACTTC
CDR3 protein: CASSLVWDSSYEQYF

V gene: TRBV19
clone size: .
D gene: TRBD1
J gene: TRBJ2-5
CDR3 DNA: TGTGCCAGTAGCGACAGGGTTGAGACCCAGTACTTC
CDR3 protein: CASSDRVETQYF

V gene: TRBV28
clone size: .
D gene: .
J gene: TRBJ1-5
CDR3 DNA: TGTGCCAGCAGTTCGGGGGGTCAGCTCCAGCATTTT
CDR3 protein: CASSSGGQLQHF

V gene: TRBV28
clone size: .
D gene: .
J gene: TRBJ1-4
CDR3 DNA: TGTGCCAGCAGCCAACGAGGGGGTTCCAATGAAAAACTGTTTTTT
CDR3 protein: CASSQRGGSNEKLFF

V gene: TRBV29-1
clone size: .
D gene: TRBD2
J gene: TRBJ2-1
CDR3 DNA: TGCAGCGTTGAAGTCCCGATGAGCGGGAGGGCCCTGTCCCGTTACAATGAGCAGTTCTTC
CDR3 protein: CSVEVPMSGRALSRYNEQFF

V gene: TRBV29-1
clone size: .
D gene: TRBD2
J gene: TRBJ2-3
CDR3 DNA: TGCAGCGTTGACGGGCTAGCGGGGAGCACAGATACGCAGTATTTT
CDR3 protein: CSVDGLAGSTDTQYF